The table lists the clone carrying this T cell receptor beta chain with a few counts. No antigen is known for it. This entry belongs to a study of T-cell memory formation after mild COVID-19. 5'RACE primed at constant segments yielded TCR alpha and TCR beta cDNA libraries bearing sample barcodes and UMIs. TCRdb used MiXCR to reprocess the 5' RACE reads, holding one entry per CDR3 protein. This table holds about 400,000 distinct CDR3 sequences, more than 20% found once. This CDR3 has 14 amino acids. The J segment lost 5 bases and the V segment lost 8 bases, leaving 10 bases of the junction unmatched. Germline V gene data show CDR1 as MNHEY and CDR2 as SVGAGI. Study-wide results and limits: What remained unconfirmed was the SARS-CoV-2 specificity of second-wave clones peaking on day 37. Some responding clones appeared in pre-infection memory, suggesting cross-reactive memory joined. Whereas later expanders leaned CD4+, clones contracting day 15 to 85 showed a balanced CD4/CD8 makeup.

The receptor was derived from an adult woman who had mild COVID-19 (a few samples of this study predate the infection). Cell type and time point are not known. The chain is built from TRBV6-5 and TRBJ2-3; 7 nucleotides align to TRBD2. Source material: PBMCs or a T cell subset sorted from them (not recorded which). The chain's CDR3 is CASRLRGEGDTQYF. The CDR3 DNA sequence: TGTGCCAGCCGCCTCCGGGGGGAAGGAGATACGCAGTATTTT.